This T cell receptor (beta chain) stems from a study of blood T cell repertoires in COVID-19. Study details: Samples taken during acute and convalescent COVID-19 were collected in the United States, Italy and Spain. PBMCs, B-cell-depleted T cells, or T cells provided the cDNA or gDNA that made up the material.

Original data processing: Amplification from reference gene primers served as the basis for estimated nucleated cell counts. Measured with immunoSEQ multiplex PCR; TCRdb has only the in-frame clones, and not every one. V and J calls and clone size follow that table, whereas D and trimming were derived from the DNA. The sample carries about 33,000 clones, 90% to 95% recorded once. From germline, CDR1 is LNHDA and CDR2 SQIVND (reference sequence). The CDR3 has 15 amino acids. V gave up 5 bases and J gave up 2 bases; unmatched junction bases: 6. Sequencing input: peripheral blood. This sequence was found in a human donor in a cohort sampled during active COVID-19. The chain links TRBV19 to TRBJ2-7, with 10 nucleotides matching TRBD2. The CDR3 region is CASSAALAGTYEQYF. The CDR3, as DNA: TGTGCCAGTAGTGCCGCACTAGCGGGAACCTACGAGCAGTACTTC. Using reference TRBV19 and TRBJ2-7 for the parts outside the CDR3, the full variable domain is DGGITQSPKYLFRKEGQNVTLSCEQNLNHDAMYWYRQDPGQGLRLIYYSQIVNDFQKGDIAEGYSVSREKKESFPLTVTSAQKNPTAFYLCASSAALAGTYEQYFGPGTRLTVT.